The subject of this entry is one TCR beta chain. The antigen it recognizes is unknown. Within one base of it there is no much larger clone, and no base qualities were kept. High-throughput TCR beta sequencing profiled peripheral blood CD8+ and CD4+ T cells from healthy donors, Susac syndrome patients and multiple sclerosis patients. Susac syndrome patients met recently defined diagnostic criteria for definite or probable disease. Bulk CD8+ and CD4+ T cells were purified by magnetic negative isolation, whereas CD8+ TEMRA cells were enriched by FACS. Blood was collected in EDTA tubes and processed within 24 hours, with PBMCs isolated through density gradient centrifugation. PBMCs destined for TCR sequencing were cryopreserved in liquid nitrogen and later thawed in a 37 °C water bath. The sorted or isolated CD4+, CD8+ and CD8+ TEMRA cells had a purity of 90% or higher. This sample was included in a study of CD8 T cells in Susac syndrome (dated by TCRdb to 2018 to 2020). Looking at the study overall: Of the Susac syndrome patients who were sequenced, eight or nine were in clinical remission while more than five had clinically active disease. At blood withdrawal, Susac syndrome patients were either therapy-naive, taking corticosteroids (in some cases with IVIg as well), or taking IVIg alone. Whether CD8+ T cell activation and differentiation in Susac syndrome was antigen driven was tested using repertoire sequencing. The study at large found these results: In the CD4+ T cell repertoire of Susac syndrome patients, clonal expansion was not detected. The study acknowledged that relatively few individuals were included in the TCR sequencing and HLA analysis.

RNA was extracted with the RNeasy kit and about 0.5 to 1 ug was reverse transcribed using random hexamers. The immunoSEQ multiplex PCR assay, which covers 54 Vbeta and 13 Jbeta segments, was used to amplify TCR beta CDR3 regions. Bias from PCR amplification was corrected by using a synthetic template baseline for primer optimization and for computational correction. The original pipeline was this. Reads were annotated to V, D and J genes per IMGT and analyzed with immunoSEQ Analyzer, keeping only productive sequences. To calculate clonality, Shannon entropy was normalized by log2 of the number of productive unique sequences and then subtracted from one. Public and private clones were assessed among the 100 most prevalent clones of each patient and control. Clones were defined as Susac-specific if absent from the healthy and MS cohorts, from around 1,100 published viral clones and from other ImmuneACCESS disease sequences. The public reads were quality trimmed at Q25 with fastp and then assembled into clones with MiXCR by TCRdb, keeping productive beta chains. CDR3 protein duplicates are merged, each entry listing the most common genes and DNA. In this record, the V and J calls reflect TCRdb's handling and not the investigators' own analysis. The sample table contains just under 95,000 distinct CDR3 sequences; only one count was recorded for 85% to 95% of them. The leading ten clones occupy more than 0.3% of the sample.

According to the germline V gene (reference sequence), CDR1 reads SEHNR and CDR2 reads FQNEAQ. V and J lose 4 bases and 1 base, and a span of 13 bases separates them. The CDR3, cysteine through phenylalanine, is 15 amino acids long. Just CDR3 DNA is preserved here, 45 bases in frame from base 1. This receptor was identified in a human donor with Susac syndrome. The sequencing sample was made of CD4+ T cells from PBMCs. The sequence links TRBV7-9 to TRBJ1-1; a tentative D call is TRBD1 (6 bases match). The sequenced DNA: TGTGCCAGCAGCTCCTCCGACAGGAGGAACACTGAAGCTTTCTTT. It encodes CASSSSDRRNTEAFF.